A selection of T cell receptor beta chains follows, all from one sample in a study of T cells in Graves' hyperthyroidism and ophthalmopathy. TCRdb fed the multiplex PCR reads into MiXCR, producing one record per CDR3 protein. The sample includes approximately 560,000 distinct CDR3 sequences, 15% to 18% of them seen just once. The specimen was blood. The source of these receptors is a woman aged 25 to 39 with Graves' hyperthyroidism. The CDR3 runs from the conserved cysteine through the conserved F or W. The D gene is left open where the match is weak. Some rows have no size entry. The others give once, few or many, or a class for an expanded clone.

d_call: .; v_call: TRBV6-1; clone_size: few; cdr3_length: 14; j_call: TRBJ1-1; cdr3_nt: TGTGCCAGCAGCAGGACAGCTTCAAACACTGAAGCTTTCTTT; cdr3_aa: CASSRTASNTEAFF
d_call: .; v_call: TRBV6-2/TRBV6-3; clone_size: many; cdr3_length: 18; j_call: TRBJ1-1; cdr3_nt: TGTGCCAGCAGTTACGACATACTTTCGGGGGTAGCGGACACTGAAGCTTTCTTT; cdr3_aa: CASSYDILSGVADTEAFF
d_call: .; v_call: TRBV6-2/TRBV6-3; clone_size: .; cdr3_length: 14; j_call: TRBJ2-1; cdr3_nt: TGTGCCAGCAGTTTCGAGGACAGATACAATGAGCAGTTCTTC; cdr3_aa: CASSFEDRYNEQFF
d_call: .; v_call: TRBV11-3; clone_size: many; cdr3_length: 13; j_call: TRBJ2-5; cdr3_nt: TGTGCCAGCAGCTTAACCCAGGGGGAGACCCAGTACTTC; cdr3_aa: CASSLTQGETQYF
d_call: .; v_call: TRBV28; clone_size: many; cdr3_length: 17; j_call: TRBJ2-7; cdr3_nt: TGTGCCAGCAGTTTTGCCTCCTTGACGGTAGGGTCCTACGAGCAGTACTTC; cdr3_aa: CASSFASLTVGSYEQYF
d_call: .; v_call: TRBV5-6; clone_size: many; cdr3_length: 16; j_call: TRBJ2-7; cdr3_nt: TGTGCCAGCAGCTGGACCTCGTGGCCAGGGGCTTACGAGCAGTACTTC; cdr3_aa: CASSWTSWPGAYEQYF
d_call: TRBD2; v_call: TRBV7-9; clone_size: many; cdr3_length: 17; j_call: TRBJ2-5; cdr3_nt: TGTGCCAGCAGCATCATACTAGCGGGAGTTTCATTGGAGACCCAGTACTTC; cdr3_aa: CASSIILAGVSLETQYF
d_call: TRBD1; v_call: TRBV9; clone_size: .; cdr3_length: 12; j_call: TRBJ2-7; cdr3_nt: TGTGCCAGCAAACCAGGGGGCTGGGAGCAGTACTTC; cdr3_aa: CASKPGGWEQYF
d_call: .; v_call: TRBV19; clone_size: .; cdr3_length: 13; j_call: TRBJ2-1; cdr3_nt: TGTGCCAGTAGTACGTATAGCGGCAATGAGCAGTTCTTC; cdr3_aa: CASSTYSGNEQFF
d_call: .; v_call: TRBV30; clone_size: many; cdr3_length: 12; j_call: TRBJ2-7; cdr3_nt: TGTGCCTGCGGAGGGGGTTGGTACGAGCAGTACTTC; cdr3_aa: CACGGGWYEQYF
d_call: TRBD1; v_call: TRBV7-4; clone_size: few; cdr3_length: 18; j_call: TRBJ2-7; cdr3_nt: TGTGCCAGCAGCTTATGTCGGGGGACGACAGGGGGCTCCTACGAGCAGTACTTC; cdr3_aa: CASSLCRGTTGGSYEQYF
d_call: TRBD2; v_call: TRBV10-3; clone_size: many; cdr3_length: 16; j_call: TRBJ2-3; cdr3_nt: TGTGCCATCAGTGAACGGACTAGCGGGGGCACAGATACGCAGTATTTT; cdr3_aa: CAISERTSGGTDTQYF
d_call: .; v_call: TRBV20-1; clone_size: .; cdr3_length: 14; j_call: TRBJ2-1; cdr3_nt: TGCAGTGCTAGAGCACAACCAGGAGTCAATGAGCAGTTCTTC; cdr3_aa: CSARAQPGVNEQFF
d_call: .; v_call: TRBV12-3/TRBV12-4; clone_size: many; cdr3_length: 14; j_call: TRBJ1-5; cdr3_nt: TGTGCCAGCAGTTTAGGCCAGGAGGGGCAGCCCCAGCATTTT; cdr3_aa: CASSLGQEGQPQHF
d_call: TRBD1; v_call: TRBV7-3; clone_size: many; cdr3_length: 15; j_call: TRBJ2-7; cdr3_nt: TGTGCCAGCAGCCCCTCCGGGACAGGGGCCTACGAGCAGTACTTC; cdr3_aa: CASSPSGTGAYEQYF
d_call: .; v_call: TRBV7-9; clone_size: many; cdr3_length: 14; j_call: TRBJ2-1; cdr3_nt: TGTGCCAGCAGCCCCCTCTTCTCGTGGAATGAGCAGTTCTTC; cdr3_aa: CASSPLFSWNEQFF
d_call: .; v_call: TRBV3-1; clone_size: many; cdr3_length: 13; j_call: TRBJ2-1; cdr3_nt: TGTGCCAGCAGCCAACTACTCTACAATGAGCAGTTCTTC; cdr3_aa: CASSQLLYNEQFF
d_call: .; v_call: TRBV19; clone_size: many; cdr3_length: 15; j_call: TRBJ2-7; cdr3_nt: TGTGCCAGTAGTATCCTCGGGGGCCAAACCTACGAGCAGTACTTC; cdr3_aa: CASSILGGQTYEQYF
d_call: .; v_call: TRBV28; clone_size: many; cdr3_length: 15; j_call: TRBJ2-7; cdr3_nt: TGTGCCAGCAGTTTAGGGGGGAGGAAAGTATACGAGCAGTACTTC; cdr3_aa: CASSLGGRKVYEQYF
d_call: .; v_call: TRBV2; clone_size: .; cdr3_length: 13; j_call: TRBJ2-4; cdr3_nt: TGTGCCAGCAGTCCCAGGGTCCAAAACATTCAGTACTTC; cdr3_aa: CASSPRVQNIQYF
d_call: .; v_call: TRBV2; clone_size: many; cdr3_length: 13; j_call: TRBJ1-5; cdr3_nt: TGTGCCAGCAAGGACAGTATTAATCAGCCCCAGCATTTT; cdr3_aa: CASKDSINQPQHF
d_call: TRBD2; v_call: TRBV20-1; clone_size: many; cdr3_length: 14; j_call: TRBJ2-5; cdr3_nt: TGCAGTGCGATAGCGGGAGGGCCGAAAGAGACCCAGTACTTC; cdr3_aa: CSAIAGGPKETQYF
d_call: TRBD1; v_call: TRBV29-1; clone_size: .; cdr3_length: 14; j_call: TRBJ2-2; cdr3_nt: TGCAGCGCTTGGACAGGGGGCAACAACGGGGAGCTGTTTTTT; cdr3_aa: CSAWTGGNNGELFF
d_call: .; v_call: TRBV7-9; clone_size: few; cdr3_length: 15; j_call: TRBJ2-4; cdr3_nt: TGTGCCAGCAGCTCCGGGACAGTCGCTGGGGGGATTCAGTACTTC; cdr3_aa: CASSSGTVAGGIQYF